These 29 T cell receptor beta chains came from one sample sequenced in a study of blood T cell repertoires in COVID-19. TCRdb's copy holds only in-frame clones and misses some; the assay was immunoSEQ multiplex PCR. This sample has around 300,000 clones, with approximately 83% found just once. The sample was peripheral blood. These receptors came from a woman in her twenties or thirties who had recovered from COVID-19.

The V and J genes are TRBV5-6 and TRBJ2-2, with 7 bases that match TRBD1. Trimming at V came to 4 bases and at J to 6 bases, leaving 9 bases not matched to a gene. The germline gives CDR1 SGHDT, CDR2 YYEEEE. The CDR3 contains 15 residues. Here the CDR3 DNA reads TGTGCCAGCAGCCTAGGACAGGTAATGTCCGGGGAGCTGTTTTTT. Translation: CASSLGQVMSGELFF.

J is TRBJ1-5 and V is TRBV19; 12 nucleotides match TRBD1. Germline V gives CDR1 LNHDA, CDR2 SQIVND (reference sequence). The CDR3 runs to 19 residues. Losses at the gene ends were 5 bases for V and 2 bases for J; bases not matched to a gene: 13. The CDR3 bases are TGTGCCAGTAGTTCCTACGGGACAGGGGGCCTGTTTGGCAATCAGCCCCAGCATTTT. It codes for CASSSYGTGGLFGNQPQHF. Together with reference TRBV19 and TRBJ1-5, the CDR3 gives the full variable domain: DGGITQSPKYLFRKEGQNVTLSCEQNLNHDAMYWYRQDPGQGLRLIYYSQIVNDFQKGDIAEGYSVSREKKESFPLTVTSAQKNPTAFYLCASSSYGTGGLFGNQPQHFGDGTRLSIL.

The V gene is TRBV11-3, the J gene TRBJ1-5; 7 nucleotides match TRBD1. Trimming cost V 3 bases and J 4 bases; bases outside gene matches: 12. In germline, CDR1 is SGHNT, CDR2 YENEEA. CDR3 length: 17 residues. CDR3 sequence: CASSFSPGTVVNQPQHF. DNA of the CDR3: TGTGCCAGCAGCTTTTCGCCAGGGACAGTTGTTAATCAGCCCCAGCATTTT.

This clone was recorded at least ten times. The genes are TRBV7-6 and TRBJ2-7; 8 nucleotides line up with TRBD1. CDR3 size: 15 residues. V trimming: 2 bases; J trimming: 5 bases; junction bases outside the gene matches: 8. CDR1 is SGHVS, CDR2 FNYEAQ, per germline. CDR3 sequence reads: CASSLLARGLNEQYF. The CDR3 coding sequence is TGTGCCAGCAGCTTACTCGCCAGGGGGCTCAACGAGCAGTACTTC.

The V gene is TRBV7-8, the J gene TRBJ2-5; D not resolved. Trimming pared 0 bases from V and 4 bases from J, leaving 9 bases between. Germline assignment: CDR1 SGHVS and CDR2 FQNEAQ. CDR3 length: 14 residues. CDR3 sequence: CASSLALPPETQYF. In nucleotides, the CDR3 is TGTGCCAGCAGCTTAGCCCTACCCCCAGAGACCCAGTACTTC.

The rearrangement uses TRBV5-1 and TRBJ2-3; maybe TRBD1 (7 bases). This CDR3 has 15 amino acids. CDR1 and CDR2 (germline): SGHRS, YFSETQ. V was trimmed by 4 bases and J by 0 bases, leaving 12 bases between them. CDR3: CASSGGTASTDTQYF. CDR3 nucleotide sequence: TGCGCCAGCAGCGGGGGGACAGCTAGCACAGATACGCAGTATTTT.

V and J are TRBV9 and TRBJ2-1, with 11 bases identical to TRBD2. The germline V gene encodes CDR1 SGDLS and CDR2 YYNGEE. V was pared by 3 bases and J by 3 bases, with 11 bases of the junction left unmatched. The CDR3 has 18 amino acids. The CDR3 nucleotides read TGTGCCAGCAGCGCCTTTCATCCGGGACTAGCGGACTACAATGAGCAGTTCTTC. It translates to CASSAFHPGLADYNEQFF.

The V and J genes are TRBV11-1 and TRBJ2-1, with 7 bases aligning to TRBD1. The trim removed 5 bases at V and 5 bases at J, leaving 6 bases unmatched. The CDR3 spans 14 residues. Germline assignment: CDR1 SGHAT and CDR2 FQDESV (reference sequence). Here the CDR3 reads CASSNRGLDNEQFF. The CDR3 DNA follows: TGTGCCAGCAGCAACAGGGGTTTGGACAATGAGCAGTTCTTC.

The J gene is TRBJ2-7, the V gene TRBV9, with D possibly TRBD1 on 6 matching bases. The germline V and J ends were trimmed by 2 bases and 0 bases, with 12 bases remaining between them. Germline CDR1 reads SGDLS; CDR2 reads YYNGEE. This CDR3 comprises 15 residues. The DNA of the CDR3 is TGTGCCAGCAGCGTGGGGGCAGGGGTCTCCTACGAGCAGTACTTC. Its protein product is CASSVGAGVSYEQYF.

The chain carries TRBV6-2 or TRBV6-3 and TRBJ2-1, with D maybe TRBD2 (6 bases). The CDR3 has 17 residues. V dropped 2 bases and J dropped 6 bases, with 20 bases sitting between them. Germline values: CDR1 MNHEY, CDR2 SVGEGT. The CDR3, as DNA: TGTGCCAGCAGTTACATGGCGTTAGCGGTAAGGCTCAATGAGCAGTTCTTC. Translation: CASSYMALAVRLNEQFF.

The chain's CDR3 is CAISESLDRAAEQYF. DNA for the CDR3: TGTGCCATCAGTGAGTCGTTGGACAGGGCCGCCGAGCAGTACTTC. The chain recombines TRBV10-3 with TRBJ2-7, with TRBD1 identical over 8 bases. With 0 bases clipped from V and 6 bases from J, the junction kept 7 bases outside the gene matches. Germline V gene lookup returns CDR1 ENHRY and CDR2 SYGVKD. CDR3 length: 15 amino acids.

This clone was seen just once. V and J are TRBV28 and TRBJ1-4; TRBD1 agrees at 7 bases. Looked up from germline, CDR1 is MDHEN and CDR2 is SYDVKM. J lost 4 bases, V lost 3 bases, and 2 bases had no gene match. The CDR3 spans 14 residues. CDR3 sequence reads: CASSLRQGNEKLFF. CDR3 sequence (DNA): TGTGCCAGCAGTTTGAGACAGGGTAATGAAAAACTGTTTTTT.

V is TRBV27 and J is TRBJ2-6; D possibly corresponds to TRBD1 (5 bases). The ends were cut back, 3 bases at V and 2 bases at J, with 11 bases in the middle. CDR3 length: 16 residues. The germline gives CDR1 MNHEY, CDR2 SMNVEV (reference sequence). CDR3 sequence: CASSLQGQAGANVLTF. CDR3 nucleotide sequence: TGTGCCAGCAGTTTGCAGGGCCAGGCTGGGGCCAACGTCCTGACTTTC.

A few counts support this clone. This chain uses TRBV2 with TRBJ1-2, with D possibly matching TRBD1 (6 bases). With 5 bases removed from V and 5 bases from J, the gap between germline ends came to 18 bases. Germline-derived CDR1 and CDR2 are SNHLY and FYNNEI. The CDR3 totals 15 residues. CDR3 bases: TGTGCCAGCAGTCCTTACAGGGAATCATTGTATGGCTACACCTTC. This codes for CASSPYRESLYGYTF. Variable domain in full (rest from reference TRBV2 and TRBJ1-2): EPEVTQTPSHQVTQMGQEVILRCVPISNHLYFYWYRQILGQKVEFLVSFYNNEISEKSEIFDDQFSVERPDGSNFTLKIRSTKLEDSAMYFCASSPYRESLYGYTFGSGTRLTVV.

The rearrangement uses TRBV5-1 and TRBJ1-1; weak D call: TRBD1 (5 bases). V lost 0 bases, J lost 1 base, and 10 bases lay in between. The CDR3 runs 15 residues. Germline loops: CDR1 SGHRS, CDR2 YFSETQ. CDR3 sequence (DNA): TGCGCCAGCAGCTTGGAGGGAAGGGGGAACACTGAAGCTTTCTTT. It is translated as CASSLEGRGNTEAFF.

This chain joins TRBV27 and TRBJ1-5; 9 bases align to TRBD1. Germline-derived CDR1 and CDR2 are MNHEY and SMNVEV (reference sequence). V shed 6 bases, J shed 1 base, and the junction held 7 bases outside the gene matches. CDR3 length equals 16 residues. DNA for the CDR3: TGTGCCAGCAGCGCAACAGGGGGCCGCAGCAATCAGCCCCAGCATTTT. This gives the protein CASSATGGRSNQPQHF.

The chain couples TRBV4-1 to TRBJ2-2; TRBD2 matches at 7 bases. Germline CDR1 and CDR2: MGHRA and YSYEKL. The CDR3 length is 15 residues. J gave up 4 bases and V 1 base, and 3 bases lay outside the gene matches. This CDR3 reads CASSQAGGSTGELFF. The CDR3 DNA is TGCGCCAGCAGCCAAGCGGGCGGGAGCACCGGGGAGCTGTTTTTT.

The chain's CDR3 is CASSLGDYQPQHF. The CDR3 DNA reads as TGTGCCAGCAGCCTAGGAGACTATCAGCCCCAGCATTTT. This chain links TRBV7-2 with TRBJ1-5; D is ambiguous. Trimming stripped 5 bases from V and 5 bases from J, with 10 bases between. Germline CDR1 and CDR2: SGHTA and FQGNSA. The CDR3 has 13 residues.

The rearrangement uses TRBV6-5 and TRBJ1-5; 9 bases fit TRBD1. The V gene's germline CDR1 is MNHEY and CDR2 SVGAGI. There are 14 residues in the CDR3. Trimming took 6 bases from V and 7 from J; bases not matched to a gene: 7. The CDR3 nucleotides are TGTGCCAGCAGGACCACAGGGGGCGGCCAGCCCCAGCATTTT. Translating it yields CASRTTGGGQPQHF.

The chain combines TRBV29-1 with TRBJ2-7, with D tentatively TRBD2 (6 bases). V lost 6 bases, J lost 4 bases, and 19 bases lay in between. The CDR3 runs to 14 residues. The germline V gene has CDR1 SQVTM and CDR2 ANQGSEA. CDR3: CSVAGSVVGYEQYF. In nucleotides, the CDR3 is TGCAGCGTAGCCGGGAGCGTGGTGGGGTACGAGCAGTACTTC.

This clone occurred many times. The chain recombines TRBV20-1 with TRBJ1-3, with no clear D. With 3 bases removed from V and 8 bases from J, the gap between germline ends came to 11 bases. CDR1 DFQATT and CDR2 SNEGSKA come from the germline V gene (reference sequence). The CDR3 totals 12 residues. CDR3 residues: CSASGSRDTIYF. CDR3 nucleotides: TGCAGTGCTAGTGGTTCGCGGGACACCATATATTTT.

V usage is TRBV3-1 (or the pseudogene TRBV3-2) and J usage is TRBJ1-2; no reliable D call. Trimming cost V 0 bases and J 7 bases, with 9 bases left between them. The CDR3 totals 13 residues. In germline, CDR1 is LGHDT, CDR2 YNNKEL (reference sequence). CDR3 nucleotide sequence: TGTGCCAGCAGCCAAGATTGGCCAGGTGGCTACACCTTC. It encodes CASSQDWPGGYTF.

The J gene is TRBJ1-1, the V gene TRBV4-3, with D possibly being TRBD1 (6 bases). CDR3 size: 16 residues. The germline CDR1 and CDR2 sequences are LGHNA and YSLEER. V lost 1 base and J lost 1, with 13 bases in between. The CDR3 sequence: CASSQASAGANTEAFF. CDR3 in DNA: TGCGCCAGCAGCCAAGCGTCGGCAGGGGCGAACACTGAAGCTTTCTTT.

The V call is TRBV2, the J call TRBJ1-2; no definite D call. The germline V gene has CDR1 SNHLY and CDR2 FYNNEI. V lost 2 bases and J lost 6, with 16 bases in between. The length of the CDR3 is 15 residues. The CDR3 reads CASSEQMRGFNGYTF. Here the CDR3 DNA reads TGTGCCAGCAGTGAACAGATGAGAGGGTTCAATGGCTACACCTTC.

This chain uses TRBV19 with TRBJ2-5, with 12 bases fitting TRBD2. Germline-derived CDR1 and CDR2 are LNHDA and SQIVND (reference sequence). The CDR3 consists of 15 residues. V was clipped by 5 bases and J by 2 bases; unmatched bases: 3. The CDR3 spells CASSGLAGPQETQYF. CDR3 DNA sequence: TGTGCCAGTAGTGGACTAGCGGGGCCTCAAGAGACCCAGTACTTC.

V gene TRBV5-1 combines with J gene TRBJ2-5; D may be TRBD1 (6 bases). Trimming pared 7 bases from V and 2 bases from J, leaving 15 bases between. CDR1 is SGHRS and CDR2 is YFSETQ in the germline V gene. There are 14 residues in the CDR3. CDR3 sequence: CASGTTDSQETQYF. The CDR3 DNA reads as TGCGCCAGCGGGACAACCGACAGTCAAGAGACCCAGTACTTC.

The CDR3 region is CASSPPTSGIVFNEQFF. In nucleotides, the CDR3 is TGTGCCAGCAGCCCGCCGACTAGCGGGATCGTCTTCAATGAGCAGTTCTTC. The genes are TRBV7-2 and TRBJ2-1, with 11 bases matching TRBD2. J lost 6 bases, V lost 5 bases, and 12 bases had no gene match. CDR3 size: 17 residues. The germline V gene encodes CDR1 SGHTA and CDR2 FQGNSA. The whole variable domain, remainder taken from reference TRBV7-2 and TRBJ2-1, is GAGVSQSPSNKVTEKGKDVELRCDPISGHTALYWYRQSLGQGLEFLIYFQGNSAPDKSGLPSDRFSAERTGGSVSTLTIQRTQQEDSAVYLCASSPPTSGIVFNEQFFGPGTRLTVL.

The chain is built from TRBV7-2 and TRBJ2-4, with D perhaps TRBD1 (5 bases). The germline V and J ends were trimmed by 4 bases and 0 bases, with 13 bases remaining between them. Germline V gene lookup returns CDR1 SGHTA and CDR2 FQGNSA. The CDR3 is 16 residues long. The CDR3 sequence: CASSSDRALAKNIQYF. DNA of the CDR3: TGTGCCAGCAGCTCCGACAGAGCCCTAGCCAAAAACATTCAGTACTTC.

This rearrangement joins TRBV2 to TRBJ2-5; 8 bases map to TRBD1. Germline V gene data show CDR1 as SNHLY and CDR2 as FYNNEI. The V gene end was trimmed by 3 bases and the J gene end by 5 bases; junction bases not matched to a gene: 11. The CDR3 is made up of 16 amino acids. CDR3 sequence: CASSDPGQVSGETQYF. CDR3 coding DNA: TGTGCCAGCAGTGACCCGGGACAGGTATCCGGGGAGACCCAGTACTTC.